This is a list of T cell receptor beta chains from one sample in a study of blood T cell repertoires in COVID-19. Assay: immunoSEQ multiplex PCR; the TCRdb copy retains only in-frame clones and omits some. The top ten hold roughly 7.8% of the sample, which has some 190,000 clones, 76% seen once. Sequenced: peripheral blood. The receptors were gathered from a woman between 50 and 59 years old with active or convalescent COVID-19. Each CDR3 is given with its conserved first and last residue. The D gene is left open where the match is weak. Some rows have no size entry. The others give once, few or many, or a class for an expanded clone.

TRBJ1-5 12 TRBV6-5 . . CASRRSLASQHF TGTGCCAGCAGGCGGTCTCTTGCGTCCCAGCATTTT
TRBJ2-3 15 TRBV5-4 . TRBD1 CASSLRQGSGDTQYF TGTGCCAGCAGCTTGAGACAGGGCTCGGGAGATACGCAGTATTTT
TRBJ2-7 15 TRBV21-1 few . CASSMSTSGYYEQYF TGTGCCAGCAGCATGTCGACTAGCGGGTACTACGAGCAGTACTTC
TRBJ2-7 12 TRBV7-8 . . CASSLQGYEQYF TGTGCCAGCAGCCTTCAGGGCTACGAGCAGTACTTC
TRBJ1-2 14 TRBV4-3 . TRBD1 CASSQEGDRRGYTF TGCGCCAGCAGCCAAGAGGGGGACAGGAGAGGCTACACCTTC
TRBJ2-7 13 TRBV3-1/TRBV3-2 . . CASSPDGLGQQYF TGTGCCAGCAGCCCGGATGGTCTGGGCCAGCAGTACTTC
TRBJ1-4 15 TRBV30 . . CAWSVGAGLNEKLFF TGTGCCTGGAGTGTGGGGGCCGGCCTTAATGAAAAACTGTTTTTT
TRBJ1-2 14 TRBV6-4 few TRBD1 CASSPGTDSYGYTF TGTGCCAGCAGCCCCGGGACAGACTCCTATGGCTACACCTTC
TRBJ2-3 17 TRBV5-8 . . CASSLGTRGRSTDTQYF TGTGCCAGCAGCTTGGGGACTAGGGGGAGGAGCACAGATACGCAGTATTTT
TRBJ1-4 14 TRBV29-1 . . CSANFRGAKEKLFF TGCAGCGCCAATTTTAGGGGCGCAAAGGAAAAACTGTTTTTT
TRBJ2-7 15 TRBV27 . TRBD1 CASSLSTGGGYEQYF TGTGCCAGCAGTTTATCGACAGGGGGGGGTTACGAGCAGTACTTC
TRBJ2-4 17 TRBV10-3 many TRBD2 CAISPTSGRATINIQYF TGTGCCATCAGCCCTACTAGCGGGAGGGCAACAATAAACATTCAGTACTTC
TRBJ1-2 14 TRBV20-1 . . CSASQKAGIYGYTF TGCAGTGCTAGTCAGAAGGCAGGGATCTATGGCTACACCTTC
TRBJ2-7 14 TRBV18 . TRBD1 CASSPRQGADEQYF TGTGCCAGCTCACCTCGGCAGGGGGCTGACGAGCAGTACTTC
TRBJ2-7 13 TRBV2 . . CASSVTGPYEQYF TGTGCCAGCAGTGTAACAGGGCCCTACGAGCAGTACTTC
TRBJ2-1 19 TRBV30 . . CAWSETRFRTKTRDNEQFF TGTGCCTGGAGTGAAACCCGCTTTAGGACGAAGACGCGGGACAATGAGCAGTTCTTC
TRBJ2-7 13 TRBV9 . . CASSRDSSYEQYF TGTGCCAGCAGCAGGGACTCGTCCTACGAGCAGTACTTC
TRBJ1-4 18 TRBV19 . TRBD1 CASSTDRDSPGEDEKLFF TGTGCCAGTAGTACGGACAGGGACTCCCCAGGAGAGGATGAAAAACTGTTTTTT
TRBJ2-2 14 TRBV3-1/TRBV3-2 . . CASSQISLAKELFF TGTGCCAGCAGCCAGATCTCTCTCGCTAAGGAGCTGTTTTTT
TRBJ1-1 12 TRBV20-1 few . CSASGRVTEAFF TGCAGTGCTAGTGGCAGGGTCACTGAAGCTTTCTTT
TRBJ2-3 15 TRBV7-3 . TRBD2 CASSQAGGRTDTQYF TGTGCCAGCAGCCAAGCGGGGGGACGCACAGATACGCAGTATTTT
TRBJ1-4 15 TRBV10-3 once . CAISESVGAGEKLFF TGTGCCATCAGTGAGTCAGTGGGGGCTGGGGAAAAACTGTTTTTT
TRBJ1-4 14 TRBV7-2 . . CASTPTVSNEKLFF TGTGCCAGCACCCCGACAGTATCTAATGAAAAACTGTTTTTT
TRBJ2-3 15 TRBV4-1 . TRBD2 CASSQEGTSIVTQYF TGCGCCAGCAGCCAAGAGGGGACTAGTATTGTTACGCAGTATTTT
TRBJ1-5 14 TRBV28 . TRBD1 CASSSGQVGQPQHF TGTGCCAGCAGTTCCGGACAGGTCGGCCAGCCCCAGCATTTT
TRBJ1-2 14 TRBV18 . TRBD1 CASSPGTAFYGYTF TGTGCCAGCTCACCTGGGACAGCGTTCTATGGCTACACCTTC
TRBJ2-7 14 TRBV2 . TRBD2 CASSGLVGHYEQYF TGTGCCAGCAGCGGACTAGTCGGACACTACGAGCAGTACTTC
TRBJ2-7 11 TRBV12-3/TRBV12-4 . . CASSLQGEQYF TGTGCCAGCAGTCTGCAGGGAGAGCAGTACTTC
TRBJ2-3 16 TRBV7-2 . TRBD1 CASSPMGQINTDTQYF TGTGCCAGCAGCCCGATGGGACAGATAAACACAGATACGCAGTATTTT
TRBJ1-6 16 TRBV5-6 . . CASSISQGILGSPLHF TGTGCCAGCAGCATATCGCAGGGTATTCTCGGTTCACCCCTCCACTTT
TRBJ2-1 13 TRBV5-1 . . CASSPGLENEQFF TGCGCCAGCAGCCCAGGCCTTGAGAATGAGCAGTTCTTC
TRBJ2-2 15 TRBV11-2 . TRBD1 CASSLNRGPTGELFF TGTGCCAGCAGCTTGAACAGGGGCCCCACCGGGGAGCTGTTTTTT
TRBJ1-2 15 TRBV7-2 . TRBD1 CASSLGWTGIYGYTF TGTGCCAGCAGCTTAGGGTGGACAGGGATCTATGGCTACACCTTC
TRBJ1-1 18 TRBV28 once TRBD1 CASSPTGAGVWKDTEAFF TGTGCCAGCAGCCCTACAGGGGCCGGGGTATGGAAGGACACTGAAGCTTTCTTT
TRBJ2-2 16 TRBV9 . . CASTPRPDPNTGELFF TGTGCCAGCACCCCGAGGCCTGATCCCAACACCGGGGAGCTGTTTTTT
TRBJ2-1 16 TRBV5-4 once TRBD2 CASSEAGGRAYNEQFF TGTGCCAGCAGCGAGGCGGGGGGCCGAGCCTACAATGAGCAGTTCTTC
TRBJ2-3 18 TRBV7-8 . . CASRASPGLYFFTDTQYF TGTGCCAGCAGAGCCTCCCCCGGGTTATACTTCTTCACAGATACGCAGTATTTT
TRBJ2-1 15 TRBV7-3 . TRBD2 CASSLGLAGGNEQFF TGTGCCAGCAGCTTAGGGCTAGCGGGAGGCAATGAGCAGTTCTTC
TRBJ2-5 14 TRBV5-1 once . CASSLAQGRETQYF TGCGCCAGCAGCTTGGCCCAGGGGCGGGAGACCCAGTACTTC